The 32 T cell receptor beta chains below were found in one sample sequenced in a study of blood T cell repertoires in COVID-19. The protocol was immunoSEQ multiplex PCR, while the TCRdb copy is restricted to in-frame clones and leaves out a portion. This sample carries 200,000 to 250,000 clones, approximately 90% of them seen once, and the ten largest clones take about 4.5%. Sample: peripheral blood. Every receptor here comes from a man aged 45-60 years with acute or convalescent COVID-19.

The V gene is TRBV19, the J gene TRBJ2-4; 10 bases are shared with TRBD1. This CDR3 is 14 amino acids long. Germline V gene data show CDR1 as LNHDA and CDR2 as SQIVND (reference sequence). With V trimmed by 4 bases and J by 13 bases, 10 bases remained unmatched. The CDR3 nucleotides are TGTGCCAGTAGTACCCGGGACAGGGGACCTGGGCAGTACTTC. Amino acid sequence: CASSTRDRGPGQYF.

The V call is TRBV18, the J call TRBJ1-6; 7 bases map to TRBD1. Unmatched junction bases numbered 4, after V lost 4 bases and J lost 7 bases. CDR1 KGHSH and CDR2 LQKENI come from the germline V gene. This CDR3 spans 14 amino acids. The CDR3 here is CASSRDSFNSPLHF. CDR3 nucleotide sequence: TGTGCCAGCTCACGGGACAGCTTCAATTCACCCCTCCACTTT.

The genes are TRBV30 and TRBJ1-5, with 9 bases that match TRBD1. The CDR3 extends over 14 amino acids. From germline, CDR1 is GTSNPN and CDR2 SVGIG (reference sequence). V was clipped by 5 bases and J by 4 bases; unmatched bases: 6. The CDR3 DNA sequence: TGTGCCTGGGGTACGACAGGGGGAAATCAGCCCCAGCATTTT. Its translation: CAWGTTGGNQPQHF.

V is TRBV5-1 and J is TRBJ1-2, with D maybe TRBD1 (6 bases). Germline CDR1 SGHRS, CDR2 YFSETQ. V dropped 1 base and J dropped 2 bases, with 12 bases sitting between them. This CDR3 has 15 residues. The CDR3: CASSLRGAPNYGYTF. The CDR3 DNA follows: TGCGCCAGCAGCTTGCGGGGGGCGCCGAACTATGGCTACACCTTC.

The chain recombines TRBV3-1 (or the pseudogene TRBV3-2) with TRBJ2-7; 8 bases map to TRBD2. Per the germline V gene, CDR1 is LGHDT and CDR2 is YNNKEL (reference sequence). V trimming: 5 bases; J trimming: 2 bases; junction bases outside the gene matches: 8. The CDR3 totals 15 residues. In DNA form, the CDR3 reads TGTGCCAGCAGCTTTTTTCGGGGGGGCACCTACGAGCAGTACTTC. Translating it yields CASSFFRGGTYEQYF.

This chain links TRBV30 with TRBJ2-3; D gene ambiguous. This CDR3 has 12 residues. In germline, CDR1 is GTSNPN, CDR2 SVGIG (reference sequence). V lost 4 bases and J lost 6, with 11 bases in between. CDR3 sequence reads: CAWTGLGDTQYF. CDR3 nucleotides: TGTGCCTGGACCGGCCTCGGGGATACGCAGTATTTT.

The chain is built from TRBV10-2 and TRBJ2-3, with 7 bases aligning to TRBD1. Looked up from germline, CDR1 is WSHSY and CDR2 is SAAADI. The junction had 6 bases not matched to a gene; V was cut back by 4 bases and J by 8 bases. This CDR3 region has 13 residues. CDR3 in amino acids: CASSGGGFGTQYF. The CDR3 nucleotides read TGCGCCAGCAGTGGAGGGGGCTTCGGTACGCAGTATTTT.

This clone was seen a single time. The gene calls are TRBV6-6 and TRBJ1-5, with 10 bases lining up with TRBD1. J gave up 3 bases and V 6 bases, and 8 bases lay outside the gene matches. The germline V gene encodes CDR1 MNHNY and CDR2 SVGAGI (reference sequence). The CDR3 extends over 16 amino acids. CDR3 sequence: CASRGRGTGDNQPQHF. In nucleotides, the CDR3 is TGTGCCAGCAGGGGCCGGGGGACAGGGGACAATCAGCCCCAGCATTTT.

V gene TRBV6-1 combines with J gene TRBJ1-5; 10 bases fit TRBD1. Germline V gene sequence: CDR1 MNHNS, CDR2 SASEGT. Unmatched junction bases numbered 7, after V lost 2 bases and J lost 6 bases. The CDR3 length is 16 residues. CDR3: CASSEQGGQGGQPQHF. The CDR3 DNA is TGTGCCAGCAGTGAACAGGGAGGACAGGGGGGTCAGCCCCAGCATTTT.

For the CDR3, the DNA is TGTGCCACCACCCAGGGACAGAACTATGGCTACACCTTC. It codes for CATTQGQNYGYTF. The chain recombines TRBV15 with TRBJ1-2; 7 nucleotides match TRBD1. Germline CDR1 and CDR2: LNHNV and YYDKDF (reference sequence). The CDR3 runs 13 residues. J lost 2 bases, V lost 7 bases, and 4 bases had no gene match.

This chain links TRBV6-1 with TRBJ2-1, with 8 bases that match TRBD2. J was trimmed by 0 bases and V by 2 bases; bases with no gene match: 3. The CDR3 length is 16 residues. In germline, CDR1 is MNHNS, CDR2 SASEGT. CDR3 residues: CASSETSGSSYNEQFF. CDR3 bases: TGTGCCAGCAGTGAAACTAGCGGAAGCTCCTACAATGAGCAGTTCTTC.

This chain connects TRBV6-1 to TRBJ2-7; 8 bases are a match to TRBD2. The V and J ends lost 4 bases and 5 bases, in that order; junction bases with no gene match: 16. The CDR3 length is 17 residues. Looked up from germline, CDR1 is MNHNS and CDR2 is SASEGT. The CDR3 is CASSAQLIGGGSDEQYF. As DNA, the CDR3 is TGTGCCAGCAGTGCTCAGCTTATTGGCGGGGGGAGCGACGAGCAGTACTTC.

V is TRBV19 and J is TRBJ1-5, with a tentative D call TRBD1 (6 bases). CDR3 length: 14 residues. Trimming stripped 5 bases from V and 4 bases from J, with 12 bases between. The germline V gene encodes CDR1 LNHDA and CDR2 SQIVND (reference sequence). In DNA form, the CDR3 reads TGTGCCAGTAGTCAACAGGGCCCTAATCAGCCCCAGCATTTT. It yields the protein CASSQQGPNQPQHF.

The chain recombines TRBV10-1 with TRBJ1-1; D is unclear. This CDR3 has 14 amino acids. V was pared by 0 bases and J by 8 bases, with 13 bases between. Germline values: CDR1 WNHNN, CDR2 SYGVQD (reference sequence). The CDR3 sequence is CASSESFGAQEAFF. As DNA, the CDR3 is TGCGCCAGCAGTGAGTCGTTTGGAGCGCAAGAAGCTTTCTTT.

This rearrangement joins TRBV4-1 to TRBJ2-5; D perhaps matches TRBD1 (5 bases). Germline V gene lookup returns CDR1 MGHRA and CDR2 YSYEKL. The CDR3 has 13 residues. Trimming left V 0 bases short and J 4 bases short, with 6 bases between. The CDR3 coding sequence is TGCGCCAGCAGCCAAGACAGGGCAGAGACCCAGTACTTC. This sequence encodes CASSQDRAETQYF.

J is TRBJ1-1 and V is TRBV5-1; TRBD1 matches at 7 bases. Germline CDR1 SGHRS, CDR2 YFSETQ. This CDR3 region has 15 residues. Losses at the gene ends were 4 bases for V and 0 bases for J; bases not matched to a gene: 6. The CDR3 reads CASSVTTGVNTEAFF. CDR3 coding DNA: TGCGCCAGCAGCGTTACTACAGGGGTGAACACTGAAGCTTTCTTT.

The J gene is TRBJ1-4, the V gene TRBV3-1 (or the pseudogene TRBV3-2), with TRBD1 identical over 7 bases. Trimming removed 0 bases from V and 7 bases from J; junction bases left unmatched: 2. Germline V CDR1 and CDR2: LGHDT, YNNKEL (reference sequence). The CDR3 is made up of 14 amino acids. The CDR3 sequence: CASSQEGGVEKLFF. Here the CDR3 DNA reads TGTGCCAGCAGCCAAGAAGGGGGCGTTGAAAAACTGTTTTTT.

This chain joins TRBV18 and TRBJ2-2; TRBD1 matches 7 bases. The junction had 3 bases not matched to a gene; V was cut back by 1 base and J by 7 bases. CDR1 is KGHSH, CDR2 LQKENI, per germline. CDR3 length: 14 amino acids. The CDR3 DNA reads TGTGCCAGCTCACCACAGGGGGCCATCGGGGAGCTGTTTTTT. It is translated as CASSPQGAIGELFF. The variable domain in full, completed from reference TRBV18 and TRBJ2-2, reads NAGVMQNPRHLVRRRGQEARLRCSPMKGHSHVYWYRQLPEEGLKFMVYLQKENIIDESGMPKERFSAEFPKEGPSILRIQQVVRGDSAAYFCASSPQGAIGELFFGEGSRLTVL.

This chain joins TRBV14 and TRBJ2-7, with 9 bases identical to TRBD1. V gave up 4 bases and J gave up 3 bases; unmatched junction bases: 7. CDR1 is SGHDN and CDR2 is FVKESK in the germline V gene. CDR3 size: 15 residues. The chain's CDR3 is CASSRPGTGRYEQYF. DNA of the CDR3: TGTGCCAGCAGCCGCCCCGGGACAGGGCGCTACGAGCAGTACTTC.

This clone was detected a few times. This rearrangement joins TRBV30 to TRBJ1-5, with D possibly matching TRBD1 (5 bases). V shed 1 base and J shed 3 bases, with 13 bases lying between them. This CDR3 region has 15 residues. Germline values: CDR1 GTSNPN, CDR2 SVGIG (reference sequence). CDR3 protein: CAWSGEGIDNQPQHF. The CDR3 nucleotides read TGTGCCTGGAGTGGGGAGGGGATCGACAATCAGCCCCAGCATTTT.

The V call is TRBV30, the J call TRBJ2-7; the D is unclear. The V gene lost 0 bases and the J gene lost 5 bases, with 8 bases spanning the gap. Germline V CDR1 and CDR2: GTSNPN, SVGIG (reference sequence). This CDR3 region has 12 residues. The CDR3 is CAWSVLGHEQYF. DNA for the CDR3: TGTGCCTGGAGTGTACTGGGCCACGAGCAGTACTTC.

V and J are TRBV27 and TRBJ2-1; 8 bases are shared with TRBD2. J lost 3 bases, V lost 7 bases, and 11 bases had no gene match. The germline gives CDR1 MNHEY, CDR2 SMNVEV (reference sequence). This CDR3 has 16 amino acids. This CDR3 is CASTSQGLALYNEQFF. In DNA form, the CDR3 reads TGTGCCAGCACCTCTCAAGGACTAGCCCTCTACAATGAGCAGTTCTTC.

The chain links TRBV5-1 to TRBJ1-2; 9 bases are shared with TRBD1. CDR1 SGHRS and CDR2 YFSETQ come from the germline V gene. V lost 0 bases, J lost 10 bases, and 7 bases stayed unmatched. CDR3 length equals 14 residues. In DNA, the CDR3 is TGCGCCAGCAGCTTGGCGGGGACAGGGAGACCCTACACCTTC. This encodes CASSLAGTGRPYTF. The whole variable domain, remainder taken from reference TRBV5-1 and TRBJ1-2, is KAGVTQTPRYLIKTRGQQVTLSCSPISGHRSVSWYQQTPGQGLQFLFEYFSETQRNKGNFPGRFSGRQFSNSRSEMNVSTLELGDSALYLCASSLAGTGRPYTFGSGTRLTVV.

The gene calls are TRBV6-5 and TRBJ1-2; no definite D call. The V end was cut by 7 bases, the J end by 5 bases, with 17 bases between. The CDR3 contains 14 residues. Per germline, CDR1 MNHEY and CDR2 SVGAGI. The CDR3 protein is CASNRPEALYGYTF. DNA for the CDR3: TGTGCCAGCAATCGACCTGAGGCCCTTTATGGCTACACCTTC.

The chain is built from TRBV5-1 and TRBJ1-5, with 10 bases fitting TRBD1. There are 14 residues in the CDR3. Germline V CDR1 and CDR2: SGHRS, YFSETQ. The J segment lost 6 bases and the V segment lost 4 bases, leaving 4 bases of the junction unmatched. The CDR3 region is CASSPWTGGQPQHF. The CDR3 nucleotides are TGCGCCAGCAGCCCATGGACAGGGGGTCAGCCCCAGCATTTT.

This chain connects TRBV19 to TRBJ1-2; 9 bases fit TRBD1. V lost 5 bases, J lost 7 bases, and 5 bases stayed unmatched. Looked up from germline, CDR1 is LNHDA and CDR2 is SQIVND (reference sequence). The length of the CDR3 is 13 residues. Written as DNA, the CDR3 is TGTGCCAGTAGTCACAGGGGGCGCGGTGGCTACACCTTC. Residues: CASSHRGRGGYTF.

This rearrangement joins TRBV7-3 to TRBJ1-1; D is possibly TRBD1 (6 bases). The ends were cut back, 1 base at V and 4 bases at J, with 10 bases in the middle. Germline V gene sequence: CDR1 SGHTA, CDR2 FQGTGA. The CDR3 contains 14 residues. The CDR3 here is CASSLRGTRTEAFF. CDR3 sequence (DNA): TGTGCCAGCAGCTTAAGGGGGACACGCACTGAAGCTTTCTTT.

This clone was detected a few times. V usage is TRBV9 and J usage is TRBJ2-5, with 9 positions matching TRBD1. V was clipped by 4 bases and J by 0 bases; unmatched bases: 4. CDR1 and CDR2 (germline): SGDLS, YYNGEE. The CDR3 runs 15 residues. The DNA for the CDR3 is TGTGCCAGCAGCCCTGGGACAGGGAACCAAGAGACCCAGTACTTC. It encodes CASSPGTGNQETQYF.

This chain connects TRBV2 to TRBJ1-6; perhaps TRBD1 as D (6 bases). The ends were cut back, 5 bases at V and 5 bases at J, with 13 bases in the middle. This CDR3 comprises 15 residues. Germline V gives CDR1 SNHLY, CDR2 FYNNEI. The CDR3 is CASSPRGADNSPLHF. The CDR3 DNA reads TGTGCCAGCAGTCCGCGGGGGGCGGATAATTCACCCCTCCACTTT.

This sequence joins TRBV9 and TRBJ1-6; the D is unclear. The germline V gene has CDR1 SGDLS and CDR2 YYNGEE. CDR3 length: 16 amino acids. Trimming pared 4 bases from V and 0 bases from J, leaving 11 bases between. The CDR3 sequence: CASSPLASSYNSPLHF. The CDR3 nucleotides are TGTGCCAGCAGCCCACTTGCGAGCTCCTATAATTCACCCCTCCACTTT. The full variable domain, in which reference TRBV9 and TRBJ1-6 provide the parts outside the CDR3, is DSGVTQTPKHLITATGQRVTLRCSPRSGDLSVYWYQQSLDQGLQFLIQYYNGEERAKGNILERFSAQQFPDLHSELNLSSLELGDSALYFCASSPLASSYNSPLHFGNGTRLTVT.

The chain carries TRBV19 and TRBJ2-7; 8 bases agree with TRBD1. Germline V gene data show CDR1 as LNHDA and CDR2 as SQIVND (reference sequence). This CDR3 has 17 residues. Losses at the gene ends were 3 bases for V and 2 bases for J; bases not matched to a gene: 12. The CDR3 sequence is CASSIRFGGTGAYEQYF. CDR3 nucleotides: TGTGCCAGTAGTATTAGGTTTGGAGGGACAGGTGCCTACGAGCAGTACTTC.

This clone was seen ten or more times. The V call is TRBV18, the J call TRBJ1-1; the match to TRBD1 covers 9 bases. The CDR3 runs to 13 residues. The V gene's germline CDR1 is KGHSH and CDR2 LQKENI. V was pared by 4 bases and J by 7 bases, with 4 bases of the junction left unmatched. CDR3 protein: CASSLGTGNEAFF. The CDR3 region has the DNA TGTGCCAGCTCACTCGGGACAGGGAATGAAGCTTTCTTT.